This T cell receptor (beta chain) was recovered during a study of T cells in Graves' hyperthyroidism and ophthalmopathy. This CDR3 has 13 amino acids. V was pared by 0 bases and J by 8 bases, with 5 bases between. CDR1 is ENHRY, CDR2 SYGVKD, per germline. TCR beta CDR3 regions were amplified from RNA. First-round RT-PCR with HTBI primers amplified the TCR CDR3 region. A single record per CDR3 protein comes from TCRdb applying MiXCR to the multiplex PCR reads. The sample has hundreds of thousands of distinct CDR3 sequences, 15% to 19% seen once. Disease duration under 2 months; hyperthyroidism patients were aged 18 to 65. Exclusion of patients followed from uncontrolled infection, other autoimmune disease, pregnancy or lactation. The diagnostic basis comprised clinical symptoms, serum thyroxine and TRAb, thyroid ultrasound and orbital computed tomography.

J is TRBJ1-6 and V is TRBV10-3; no clear D. Sequenced: blood. The origin of this receptor is a woman in her late teens or twenties with Graves' hyperthyroidism. The CDR3 nucleotides read TGTGCCATCAGTGAGTCGCGAGATTCACCCCTCCACTTT. Encoded protein: CAISESRDSPLHF.